This T cell receptor (beta chain) was obtained from a study of PD-1 blockade in classical Hodgkin lymphoma. Overall study findings and caveats: For complete responders, baseline diversity was comparable to that of newly diagnosed patients. Only CD4+ TCR diversity, not CD8+, had risen significantly by C4D1.

Sequenced by immunoSEQ multiplex PCR; TCRdb stores in-frame clones only, minus some. The data show around 20,000 clones, around 69% seen once. Germline CDR1 MNHNY, CDR2 SVGAGI (reference sequence). The CDR3 contains 16 residues. V lost 0 bases and J 0 bases, leaving 8 bases between the germline ends. This clone was detected once. What it recognizes is unknown. Each patient relapsed following autologous stem cell transplantation, and prior brentuximab vedotin exposure differed. Sample: peripheral blood mononuclear cells (PBMCs), taken before the second cycle of nivolumab. The chain recombines TRBV6-6 with TRBJ1-4; no reliable D call. The receptor was isolated from a human donor with classical Hodgkin lymphoma. The CDR3 here is CASSYSEGATNEKLFF. The CDR3 nucleotides are TGTGCCAGCAGTTACTCGGAAGGCGCAACTAATGAAAAACTGTTTTTT.